This TCR beta chain is drawn from a study of T-cell reconstitution after alpha-beta-depleted transplantation in children listed by TCRdb under 2016. Notes on the research overall: Using TCR repertoire profiling, the study quantitatively followed how T-cell immune reconstitution unfolded in children after TCRalphabeta/CD19-depleted allogeneic hematopoietic cell transplantation.

The trim is 7 bases for V and 6 bases for J, with a gap of 17 bases between the germline ends. The CDR3 has 14 amino acids, counting the end cysteine and phenylalanine. Only CDR3 DNA is held: 42 bases, read in frame from base 1. CDR1 and CDR2, looked up from the germline V gene, are SGHTA and FQGNSA. What the research found in general, with its limitations: The high TCRbeta diversity at day 60 in some patients was ascribed to recipient T cells and intrathymic progenitors that had survived conditioning. The apparently early alphabetaT-cell count recovery about two months after transplant was reportedly dependent on only several hundred rapidly expanded clones derived from non-depleted graft cells. Over subsequent months, a decline in hyperexpanded clone frequencies was noted, and after one year, T-cell counts and TCRbeta diversity were mostly ascribed to newly produced T cells.

This clonotype was seen a few times. This receptor's antigen is unknown. Per-base quality was not reported, and no clone a single base away is much larger than it. Preparation of the library involved PCR. TCRdb shows the sequencer as Illumina HiSeq 2500. Molecular barcoding was employed in the preparation of TCR libraries, with unique molecular identifiers being used to normalize TCRbeta repertoire quantification. TCRdb reworked the public reads: Q25 trimming with fastp, MiXCR clone assembly, productive beta chains retained. Each entry is one CDR3 protein sequence, shown with its most common DNA and genes. The sample table contains 600,000 to 700,000 distinct CDR3 sequences; only one count was recorded for about 12% of them. Jointly, the top ten make up roughly 0.84% of the sample. The treatment or condition label for this specimen denotes: allogeneic hematopoietic cell transplantation with graft depleted of TCRalphabeta T cells and CD19 B cells. The transplant recipients were children given TCRalphabeta/CD19-depleted allogeneic hematopoietic cell grafts.

The sequencing here drew on PBMCs, taken before TCRalphabeta/CD19-depleted stem cell transplant. This chain is built from TRBV7-2 and TRBJ2-3, with the D gene possibly TRBD1 or TRBD2, each one fitting 5 bases. The sequence came from a girl aged 2-10 years with congenital amegakaryocytic thrombocytopenia, due to receive a stem cell transplant. The nucleotide sequence reads TGTGCCAGCAAACCGGGGCCTCCTAAGGATACGCAGTATTTT. This encodes CASKPGPPKDTQYF.